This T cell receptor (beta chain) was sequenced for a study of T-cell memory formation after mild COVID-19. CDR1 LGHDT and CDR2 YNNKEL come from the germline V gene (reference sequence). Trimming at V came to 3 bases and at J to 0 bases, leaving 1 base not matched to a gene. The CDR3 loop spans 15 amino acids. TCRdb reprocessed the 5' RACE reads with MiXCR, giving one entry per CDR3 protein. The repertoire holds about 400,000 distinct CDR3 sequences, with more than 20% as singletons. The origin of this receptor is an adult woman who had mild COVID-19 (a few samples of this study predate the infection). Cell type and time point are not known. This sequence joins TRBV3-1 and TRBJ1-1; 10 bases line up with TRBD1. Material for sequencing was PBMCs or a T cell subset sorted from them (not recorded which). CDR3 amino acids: CASSQGTGVNTEAFF. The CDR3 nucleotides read TGTGCCAGCAGCCAGGGGACAGGGGTGAACACTGAAGCTTTCTTT.